This T cell receptor (beta chain) was retrieved from a study of beta chain features in type 1 diabetes. The CDR3 consists of 14 residues. Germline lookup yields CDR1 SGHDT and CDR2 YYEEEE. The V end lost 1 base, the J end lost 8 bases, and 13 bases lay between the germline ends. Of the isolated RNA, all was reverse transcribed, and so the sequenced material was expressed TCRB transcripts. The assay was immunoSEQ multiplex PCR, and TCRdb's table has in-frame clones only and misses some. The sample carries around 250,000 clones, roughly two thirds recorded once. This clonotype was sampled from a man between 25 and 39 years old in good health. The rearrangement links TRBV5-6 to TRBJ2-1, with D hard to call. The sample taken for sequencing was naive CD4+ T cells from blood. The CDR3 loop reads CASSLTAVSDEQFF. CDR3 DNA: TGTGCCAGCAGCTTGACGGCTGTGTCAGATGAGCAGTTCTTC.